The entry that follows covers one TCR beta chain sequence. The antigen is unknown. At one end, the junction sequence differs from germline, possibly due to a read error. This sample stems from a study of tumor-infiltrating lymphocytes in primary liver carcinoma. Background on the study: Every patient in the cohort had a primary liver carcinoma. That carcinoma was treated by surgical resection. Among the tumors, stages were T1-T3 N0M0 and sizes roughly 4 to 10 cm.

Findings of the study overall: Lower overlap was observed for tumor-adjacent and tumor-blood pairs relative to tumor region pairs.

Unsorted whole blood supplied the RNA, and germline DNA was extracted too. The CDR3 has 13 amino acids. The V gene's germline CDR1 is WSHSY and CDR2 SAAADI. Using a constant-region primer together with ProtoScript II reverse transcriptase, TCR beta cDNA was made from about 500 ng of total RNA. It was through three nested multiplex PCR rounds of slightly modified ARM-PCR that TCR beta libraries arose. A C-beta reverse primer and TRBV1-TRBV30 forward primers served in each of the first two PCR rounds, at ten to eleven cycles apiece. TCRdb reprocessed the multiplex PCR reads via MiXCR and lists one record per CDR3 protein. This sample has almost 200,000 distinct CDR3 sequences, with roughly two thirds found just once.

The sample was peripheral blood. The chain carries TRBV10-2 and TRBJ2-2; D ambiguous. The source is an older woman with primary liver carcinoma and hepatitis B virus infection. CDR3 sequence: CAISDRTIGELFF. The CDR3, as DNA: TGCGCCATCAGTGACCGTACCATCGGGGAGCTGTTTTTT.